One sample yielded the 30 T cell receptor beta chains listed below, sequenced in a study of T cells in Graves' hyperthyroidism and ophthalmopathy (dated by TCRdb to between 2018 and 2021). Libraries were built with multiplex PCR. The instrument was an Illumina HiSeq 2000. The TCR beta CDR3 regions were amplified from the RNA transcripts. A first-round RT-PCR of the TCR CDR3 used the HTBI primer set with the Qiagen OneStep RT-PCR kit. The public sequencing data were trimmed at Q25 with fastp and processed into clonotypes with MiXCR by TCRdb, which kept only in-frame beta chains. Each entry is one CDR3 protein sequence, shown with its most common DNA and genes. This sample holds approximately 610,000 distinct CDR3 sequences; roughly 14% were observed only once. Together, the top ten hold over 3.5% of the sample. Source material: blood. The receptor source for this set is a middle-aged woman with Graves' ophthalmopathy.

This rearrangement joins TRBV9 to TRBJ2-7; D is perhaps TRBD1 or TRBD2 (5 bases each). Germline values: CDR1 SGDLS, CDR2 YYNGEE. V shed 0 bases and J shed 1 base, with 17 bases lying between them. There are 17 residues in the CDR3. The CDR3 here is CASSVVLFVGDSYEQYF. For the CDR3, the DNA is TGTGCCAGCAGCGTAGTTCTCTTTGTGGGGGATTCCTACGAGCAGTACTTC. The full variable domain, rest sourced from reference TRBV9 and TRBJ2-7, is DSGVTQTPKHLITATGQRVTLRCSPRSGDLSVYWYQQSLDQGLQFLIQYYNGEERAKGNILERFSAQQFPDLHSELNLSSLELGDSALYFCASSVVLFVGDSYEQYFGPGTRLTVT.

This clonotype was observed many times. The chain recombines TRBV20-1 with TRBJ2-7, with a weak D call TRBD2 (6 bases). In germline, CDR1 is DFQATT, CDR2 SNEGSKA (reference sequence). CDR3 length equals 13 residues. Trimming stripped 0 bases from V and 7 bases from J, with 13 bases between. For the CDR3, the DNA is TGCAGTGCTAGAGAGGACTACCTATTGGAGCAGTACTTC. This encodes CSAREDYLLEQYF.

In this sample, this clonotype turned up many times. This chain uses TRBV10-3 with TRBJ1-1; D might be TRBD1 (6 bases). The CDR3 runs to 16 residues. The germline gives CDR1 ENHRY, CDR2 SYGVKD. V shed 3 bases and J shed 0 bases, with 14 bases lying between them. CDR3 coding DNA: TGTGCCATCAGTGATTGGGGCGGGGGCATGAACACTGAAGCTTTCTTT. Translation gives CAISDWGGGMNTEAFF.

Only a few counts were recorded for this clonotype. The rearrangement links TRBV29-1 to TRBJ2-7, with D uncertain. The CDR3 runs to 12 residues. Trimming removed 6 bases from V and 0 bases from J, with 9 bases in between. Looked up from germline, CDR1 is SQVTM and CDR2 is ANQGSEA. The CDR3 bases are TGCAGCGTCGAGGACGCCTCCTACGAGCAGTACTTC. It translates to CSVEDASYEQYF.

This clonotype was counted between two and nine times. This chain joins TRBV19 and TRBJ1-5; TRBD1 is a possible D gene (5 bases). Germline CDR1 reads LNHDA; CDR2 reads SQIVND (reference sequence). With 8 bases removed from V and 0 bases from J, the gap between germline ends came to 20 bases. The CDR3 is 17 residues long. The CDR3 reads CASVGTFGGVSNQPQHF. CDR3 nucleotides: TGTGCCAGTGTAGGGACGTTTGGCGGCGTTAGCAATCAGCCCCAGCATTTT.

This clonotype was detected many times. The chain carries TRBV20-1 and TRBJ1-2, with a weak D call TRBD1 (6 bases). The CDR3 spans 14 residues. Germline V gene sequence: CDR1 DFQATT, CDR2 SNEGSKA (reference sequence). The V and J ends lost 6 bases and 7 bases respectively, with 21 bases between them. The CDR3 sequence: CSALTGYRESGYTF. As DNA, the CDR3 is TGCAGTGCCCTAACAGGGTATCGAGAGTCTGGCTACACCTTC.

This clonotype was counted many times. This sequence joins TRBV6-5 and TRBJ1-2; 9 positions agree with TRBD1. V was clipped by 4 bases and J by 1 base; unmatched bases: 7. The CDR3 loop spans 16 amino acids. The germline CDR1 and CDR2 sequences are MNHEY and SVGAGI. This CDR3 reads CASSFLGTGYNYGYTF. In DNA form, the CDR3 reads TGTGCCAGCAGTTTCCTAGGGACAGGGTATAACTATGGCTACACCTTC.

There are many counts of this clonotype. The CDR3: CASSFSEGLGTEAFF. CDR3 coding DNA: TGCGCCAGCAGCTTCTCGGAAGGGCTTGGCACTGAAGCTTTCTTT. V is TRBV5-1 and J is TRBJ1-1, with D unclear. The germline V gene has CDR1 SGHRS and CDR2 YFSETQ. The CDR3 runs 15 residues. V lost 2 bases and J lost 4, with 15 bases in between.

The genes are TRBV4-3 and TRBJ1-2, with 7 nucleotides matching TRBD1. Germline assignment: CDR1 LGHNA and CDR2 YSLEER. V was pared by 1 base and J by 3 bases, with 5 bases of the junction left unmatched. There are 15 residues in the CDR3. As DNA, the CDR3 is TGCGCCAGCAGCCAAGTGCCCACAGGGGACTATGGCTACACCTTC. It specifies CASSQVPTGDYGYTF.

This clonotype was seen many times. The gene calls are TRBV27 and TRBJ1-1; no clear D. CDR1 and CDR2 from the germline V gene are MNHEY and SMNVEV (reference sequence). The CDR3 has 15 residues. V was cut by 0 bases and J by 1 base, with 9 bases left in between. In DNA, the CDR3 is TGTGCCAGCAGTTTATCGATTCGGGGGAACACTGAAGCTTTCTTT. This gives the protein CASSLSIRGNTEAFF.

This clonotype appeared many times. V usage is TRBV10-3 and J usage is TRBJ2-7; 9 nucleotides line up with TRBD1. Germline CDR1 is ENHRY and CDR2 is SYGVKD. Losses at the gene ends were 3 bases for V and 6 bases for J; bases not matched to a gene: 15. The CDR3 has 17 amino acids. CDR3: CAISDVWVGQGKSEQYF. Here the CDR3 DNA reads TGTGCCATCAGTGACGTGTGGGTTGGACAGGGGAAATCCGAGCAGTACTTC.

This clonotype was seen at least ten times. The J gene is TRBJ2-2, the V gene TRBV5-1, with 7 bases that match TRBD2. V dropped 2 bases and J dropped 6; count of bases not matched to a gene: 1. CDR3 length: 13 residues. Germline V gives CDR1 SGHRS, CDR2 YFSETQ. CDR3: CASSFGLAGELFF. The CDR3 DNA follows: TGCGCCAGCAGCTTCGGACTAGCCGGGGAGCTGTTTTTT.

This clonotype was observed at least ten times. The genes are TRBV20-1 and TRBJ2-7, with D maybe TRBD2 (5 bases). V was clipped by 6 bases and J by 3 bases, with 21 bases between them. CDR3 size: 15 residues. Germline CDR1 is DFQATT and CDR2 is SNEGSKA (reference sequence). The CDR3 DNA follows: TGCAGTGCGCCCAAAGAGGGATTTCCCCGCTACGAGCAGTACTTC. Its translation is CSAPKEGFPRYEQYF.

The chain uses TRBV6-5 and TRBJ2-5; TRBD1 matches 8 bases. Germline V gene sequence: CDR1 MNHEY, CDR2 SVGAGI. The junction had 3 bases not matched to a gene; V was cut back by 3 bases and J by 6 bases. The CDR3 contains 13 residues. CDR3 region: CASSYTGGKTQYF. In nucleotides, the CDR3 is TGTGCCAGCAGTTATACAGGGGGGAAGACCCAGTACTTC.

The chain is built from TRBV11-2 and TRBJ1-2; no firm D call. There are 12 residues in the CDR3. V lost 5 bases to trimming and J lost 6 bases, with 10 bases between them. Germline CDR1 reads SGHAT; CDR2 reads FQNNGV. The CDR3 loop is CASSPERDGYTF. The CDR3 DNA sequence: TGTGCCAGCAGCCCCGAGAGGGATGGCTACACCTTC.

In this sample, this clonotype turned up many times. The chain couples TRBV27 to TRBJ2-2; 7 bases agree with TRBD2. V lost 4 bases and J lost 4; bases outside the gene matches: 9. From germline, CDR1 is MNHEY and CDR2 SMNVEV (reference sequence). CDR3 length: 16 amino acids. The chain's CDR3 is CASSYGGDLFTGELFF. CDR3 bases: TGTGCCAGCAGTTATGGGGGGGATTTATTCACCGGGGAGCTGTTTTTT.

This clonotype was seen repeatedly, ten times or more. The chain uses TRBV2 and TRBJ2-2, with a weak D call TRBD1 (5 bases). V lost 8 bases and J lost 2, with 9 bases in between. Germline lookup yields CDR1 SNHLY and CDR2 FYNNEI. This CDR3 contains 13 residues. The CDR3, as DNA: TGTGCCAGCCAGACAGAAAACACCGGGGAGCTGTTTTTT. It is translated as CASQTENTGELFF. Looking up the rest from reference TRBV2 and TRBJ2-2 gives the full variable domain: EPEVTQTPSHQVTQMGQEVILRCVPISNHLYFYWYRQILGQKVEFLVSFYNNEISEKSEIFDDQFSVERPDGSNFTLKIRSTKLEDSAMYFCASQTENTGELFFGEGSRLTVL.

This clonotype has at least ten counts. For the CDR3, the DNA is TGTGCCAGCAGCTTACCGGGACAGGCCGTCCACGAGCAGTACTTC. Translating it yields CASSLPGQAVHEQYF. The genes are TRBV7-9 and TRBJ2-7, with 8 nucleotides matching TRBD1. The CDR3 length is 15 residues. Germline V gene sequence: CDR1 SEHNR, CDR2 FQNEAQ (reference sequence). Trimming cost V 2 bases and J 5 bases; bases outside gene matches: 8. Full variable domain (rest looked up from reference TRBV7-9 and TRBJ2-7): DTGVSQNPRHKITKRGQNVTFRCDPISEHNRLYWYRQTLGQGPEFLTYFQNEAQLEKSRLLSDRFSAERPKGSFSTLEIQRTEQGDSAMYLCASSLPGQAVHEQYFGPGTRLTVT.

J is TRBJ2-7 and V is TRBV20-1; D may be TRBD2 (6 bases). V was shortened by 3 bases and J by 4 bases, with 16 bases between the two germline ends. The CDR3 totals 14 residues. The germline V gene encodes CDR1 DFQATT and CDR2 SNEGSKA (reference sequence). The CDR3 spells CSARLGGSGYEQYF. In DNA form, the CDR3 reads TGCAGTGCTAGGCTTGGGGGGAGCGGTTACGAGCAGTACTTC.

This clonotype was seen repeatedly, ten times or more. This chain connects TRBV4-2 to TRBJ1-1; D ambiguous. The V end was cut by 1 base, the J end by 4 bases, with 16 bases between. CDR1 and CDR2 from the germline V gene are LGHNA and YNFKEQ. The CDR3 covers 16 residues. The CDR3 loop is CASSQGGSMLGTEAFF. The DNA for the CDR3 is TGTGCCAGCAGCCAAGGAGGAAGCATGCTGGGCACTGAAGCTTTCTTT.

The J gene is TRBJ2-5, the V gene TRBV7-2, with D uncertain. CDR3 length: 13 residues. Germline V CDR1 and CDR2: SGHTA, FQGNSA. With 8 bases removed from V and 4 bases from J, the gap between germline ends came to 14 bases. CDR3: CASRPPVVETQYF. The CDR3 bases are TGTGCCAGCCGGCCCCCCGTGGTAGAGACCCAGTACTTC.

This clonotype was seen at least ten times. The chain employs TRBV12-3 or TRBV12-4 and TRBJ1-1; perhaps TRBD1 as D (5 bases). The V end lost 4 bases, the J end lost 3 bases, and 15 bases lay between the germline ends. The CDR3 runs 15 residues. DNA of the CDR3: TGTGCCAGCAGTTCTCGGACACCCCGCGACACTGAAGCTTTCTTT. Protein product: CASSSRTPRDTEAFF.

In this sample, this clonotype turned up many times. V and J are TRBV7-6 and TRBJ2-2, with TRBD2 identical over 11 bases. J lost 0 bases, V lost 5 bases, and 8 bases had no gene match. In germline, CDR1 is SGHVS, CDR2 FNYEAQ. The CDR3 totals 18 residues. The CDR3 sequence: CASSLRTSGLPNTGELFF. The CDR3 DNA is TGTGCCAGCAGCCTCCGGACTAGCGGGTTGCCGAACACCGGGGAGCTGTTTTTT.

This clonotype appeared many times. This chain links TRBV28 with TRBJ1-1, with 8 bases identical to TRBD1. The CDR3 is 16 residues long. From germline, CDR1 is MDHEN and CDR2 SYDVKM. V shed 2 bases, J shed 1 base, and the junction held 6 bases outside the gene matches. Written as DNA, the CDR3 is TGTGCCAGCAGTTTAAGGGGGACAGGCGAGAACACTGAAGCTTTCTTT. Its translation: CASSLRGTGENTEAFF.

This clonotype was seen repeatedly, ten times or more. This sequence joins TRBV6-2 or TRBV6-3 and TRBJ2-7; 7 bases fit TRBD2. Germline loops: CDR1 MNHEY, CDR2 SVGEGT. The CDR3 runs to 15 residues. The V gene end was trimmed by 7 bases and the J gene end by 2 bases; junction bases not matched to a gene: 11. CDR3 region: CASILAAGVAYEQYF. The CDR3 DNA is TGTGCCAGCATCTTGGCGGCGGGAGTTGCCTACGAGCAGTACTTC.

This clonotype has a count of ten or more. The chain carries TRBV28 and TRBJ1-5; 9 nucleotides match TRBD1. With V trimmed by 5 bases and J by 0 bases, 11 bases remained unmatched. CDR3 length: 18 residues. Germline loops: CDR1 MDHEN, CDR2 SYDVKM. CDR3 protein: CASSPRDRAEDSNQPQHF. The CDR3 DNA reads TGTGCCAGCAGTCCACGGGACAGGGCCGAAGATAGCAATCAGCCCCAGCATTTT.

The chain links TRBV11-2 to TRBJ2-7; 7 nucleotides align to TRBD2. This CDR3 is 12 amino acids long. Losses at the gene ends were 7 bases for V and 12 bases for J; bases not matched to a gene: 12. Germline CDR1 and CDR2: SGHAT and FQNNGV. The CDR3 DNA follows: TGTGCCAGCAAATCCAGCGGGATGGTACGGTACTTC. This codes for CASKSSGMVRYF.

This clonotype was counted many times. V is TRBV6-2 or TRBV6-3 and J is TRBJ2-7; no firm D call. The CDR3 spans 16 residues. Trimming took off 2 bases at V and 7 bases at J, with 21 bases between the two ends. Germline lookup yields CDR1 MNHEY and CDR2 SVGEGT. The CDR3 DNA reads TGTGCCAGCAGTTACAACCAGGAGTCCCATAATTATGAGCAGTACTTC. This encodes CASSYNQESHNYEQYF.

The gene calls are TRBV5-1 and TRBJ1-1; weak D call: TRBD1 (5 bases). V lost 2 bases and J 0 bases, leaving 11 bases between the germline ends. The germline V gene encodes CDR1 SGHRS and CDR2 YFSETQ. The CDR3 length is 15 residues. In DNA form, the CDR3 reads TGCGCCAGCAGCTTAGGGGTAGGAGTGAACACTGAAGCTTTCTTT. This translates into CASSLGVGVNTEAFF.

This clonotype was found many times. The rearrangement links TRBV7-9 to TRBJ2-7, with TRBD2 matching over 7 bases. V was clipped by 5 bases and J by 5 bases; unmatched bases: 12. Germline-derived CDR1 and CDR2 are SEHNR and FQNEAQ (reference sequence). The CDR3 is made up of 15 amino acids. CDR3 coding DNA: TGTGCCAGCAGCCGGAGGGGAGGGGAGGAGGACGAGCAGTACTTC. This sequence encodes CASSRRGGEEDEQYF.